The sequence of this T cell receptor (beta chain) was determined in a study of blood T cell repertoires in COVID-19. Across the study: Both acute and convalescent COVID-19 samples were obtained from the United States, Italy and Spain.

Germline V lookup: CDR1 MGHRA, CDR2 YSYEKL. V dropped 8 bases and J dropped 0 bases, with 10 bases sitting between them. The CDR3 is 13 residues long. Assignment of participants to cohorts was predicated upon participant-reported clinical history. Only in-frame clones appear in the TCRdb table, and some are missing; sequencing was by immunoSEQ multiplex PCR. The table includes approximately 310,000 clones, less than 85% detected once. Sequenced sample: PBMCs or T cells enriched from blood (not recorded which). V and J are TRBV4-1 and TRBJ1-1, with unresolved D. The TCR comes from a woman aged 25-40 years who had been exposed to COVID-19. The CDR3, as DNA: TGCGCCAGCTCACGGGTCTTGAACACTGAAGCTTTCTTT. This codes for CASSRVLNTEAFF.